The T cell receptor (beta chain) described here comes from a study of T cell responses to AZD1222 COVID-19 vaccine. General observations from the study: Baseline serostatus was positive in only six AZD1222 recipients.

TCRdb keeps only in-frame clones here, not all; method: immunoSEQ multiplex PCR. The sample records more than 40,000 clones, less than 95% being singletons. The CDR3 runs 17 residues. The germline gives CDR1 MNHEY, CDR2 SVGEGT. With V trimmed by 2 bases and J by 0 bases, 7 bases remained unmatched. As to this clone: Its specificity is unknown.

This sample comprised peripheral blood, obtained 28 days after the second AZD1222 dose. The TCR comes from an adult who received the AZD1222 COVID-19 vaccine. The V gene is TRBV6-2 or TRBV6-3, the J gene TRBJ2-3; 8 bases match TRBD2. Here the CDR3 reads CASSYGAGVASTDTQYF. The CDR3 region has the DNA TGTGCCAGCAGTTACGGAGCGGGGGTTGCTAGCACAGATACGCAGTATTTT.